This section outlines one TCR beta chain sequence together with its context. As yet, its antigen is unknown. The entry originates in a study of T cells after yellow fever vaccination. After removal of 5 bases from V and 9 bases from J, the junction contained 8 bases not matched to a gene. The CDR3 totals 15 residues. Germline V gene data show CDR1 as SGHTA and CDR2 as FQGNSA. 5'RACE template switching generated TCR cDNA, adding a universal primer site and UMIs. Each CDR3 protein gets one entry after TCRdb re-called the 5' RACE reads with MiXCR. Here the sample spans some 110,000 distinct CDR3 sequences, about 7.4% being singletons. Broader study findings: There was a possibility that FACS-sorted repertoires contained abundant clonotypes contaminating from the bulk population. Booster sampling recovered most clones from primary vaccination (roughly 97% CD4, roughly 88% CD8).

The specimen was CD4+ T cells sorted from PBMCs, collected roughly 10 days after the first yellow fever vaccination. The chain combines TRBV7-2 with TRBJ1-5; TRBD1 aligns across 12 bases. The TCR originated in a man aged 18 to 30 who received the YFV17D yellow fever vaccine. In DNA, the CDR3 is TGTGCCAGCAGCCCACCCTGGGACAGGGGGCCGCCCCAGCATTTT. Its protein product is CASSPPWDRGPPQHF.